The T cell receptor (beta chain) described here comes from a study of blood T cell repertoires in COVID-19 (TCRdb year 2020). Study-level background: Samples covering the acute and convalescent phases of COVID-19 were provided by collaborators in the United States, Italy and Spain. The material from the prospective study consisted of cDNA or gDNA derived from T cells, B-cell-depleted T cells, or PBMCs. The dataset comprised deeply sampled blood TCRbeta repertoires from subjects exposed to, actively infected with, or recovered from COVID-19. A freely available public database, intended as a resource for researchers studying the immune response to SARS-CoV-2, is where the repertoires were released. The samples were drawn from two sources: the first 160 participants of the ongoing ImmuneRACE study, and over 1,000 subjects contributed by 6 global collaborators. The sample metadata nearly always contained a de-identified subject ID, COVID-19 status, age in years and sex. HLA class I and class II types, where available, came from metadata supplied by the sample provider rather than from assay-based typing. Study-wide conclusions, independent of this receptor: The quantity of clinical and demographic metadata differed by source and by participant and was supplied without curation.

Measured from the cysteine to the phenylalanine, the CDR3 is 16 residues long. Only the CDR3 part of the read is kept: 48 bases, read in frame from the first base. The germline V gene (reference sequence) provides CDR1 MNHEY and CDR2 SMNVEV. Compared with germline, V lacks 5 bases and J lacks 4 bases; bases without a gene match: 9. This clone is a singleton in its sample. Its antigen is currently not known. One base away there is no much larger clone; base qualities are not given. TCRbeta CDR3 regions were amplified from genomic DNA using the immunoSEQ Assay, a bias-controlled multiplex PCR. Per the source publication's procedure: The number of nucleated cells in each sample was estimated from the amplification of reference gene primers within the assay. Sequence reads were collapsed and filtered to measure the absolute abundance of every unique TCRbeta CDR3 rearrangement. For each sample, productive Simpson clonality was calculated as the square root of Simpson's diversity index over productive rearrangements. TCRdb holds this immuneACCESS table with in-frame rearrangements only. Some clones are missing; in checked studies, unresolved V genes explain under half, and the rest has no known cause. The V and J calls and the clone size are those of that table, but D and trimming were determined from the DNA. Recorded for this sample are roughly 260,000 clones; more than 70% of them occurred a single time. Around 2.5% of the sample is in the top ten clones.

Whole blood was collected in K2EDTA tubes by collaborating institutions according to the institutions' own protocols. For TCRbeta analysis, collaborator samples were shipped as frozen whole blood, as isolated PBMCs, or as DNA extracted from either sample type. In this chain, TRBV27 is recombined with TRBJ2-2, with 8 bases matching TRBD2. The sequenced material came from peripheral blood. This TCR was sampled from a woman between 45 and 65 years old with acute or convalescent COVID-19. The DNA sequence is TGTGCCAGCAGTCCGCGGACTAGCCAGGGCACCGGGGAGCTGTTTTTT. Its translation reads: CASSPRTSQGTGELFF.